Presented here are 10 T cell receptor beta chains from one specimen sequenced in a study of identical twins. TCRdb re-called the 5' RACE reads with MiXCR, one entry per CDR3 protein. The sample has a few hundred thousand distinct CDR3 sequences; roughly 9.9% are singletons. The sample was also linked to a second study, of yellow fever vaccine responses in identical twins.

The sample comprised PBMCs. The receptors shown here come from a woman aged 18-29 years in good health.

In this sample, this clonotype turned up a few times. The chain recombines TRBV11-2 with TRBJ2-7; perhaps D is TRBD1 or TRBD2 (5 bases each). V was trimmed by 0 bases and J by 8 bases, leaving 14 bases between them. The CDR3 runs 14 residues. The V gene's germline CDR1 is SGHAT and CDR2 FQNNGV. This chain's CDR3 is CASSLEGEVPQQYF. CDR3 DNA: TGTGCCAGCAGCTTAGAGGGGGAAGTTCCCCAGCAGTACTTC.

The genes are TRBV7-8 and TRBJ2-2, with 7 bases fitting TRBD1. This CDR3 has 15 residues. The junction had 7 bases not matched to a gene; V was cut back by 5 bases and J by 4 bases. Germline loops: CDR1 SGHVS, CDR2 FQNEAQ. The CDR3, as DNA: TGTGCCAGCAGCGCCGTAGGGACAGCCACCGGGGAGCTGTTTTTT. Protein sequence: CASSAVGTATGELFF.

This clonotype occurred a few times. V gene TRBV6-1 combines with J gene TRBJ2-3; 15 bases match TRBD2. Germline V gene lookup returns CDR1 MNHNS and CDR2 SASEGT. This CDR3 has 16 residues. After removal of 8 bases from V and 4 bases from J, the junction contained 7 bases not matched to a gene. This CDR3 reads CASRPGLAGGADTQYF. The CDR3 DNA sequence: TGTGCCAGCCGCCCGGGACTAGCGGGAGGTGCAGATACGCAGTATTTT.

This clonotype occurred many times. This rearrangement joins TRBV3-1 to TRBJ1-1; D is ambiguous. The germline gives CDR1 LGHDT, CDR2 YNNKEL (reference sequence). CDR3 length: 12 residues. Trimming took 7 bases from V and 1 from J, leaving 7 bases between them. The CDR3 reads CASTRTNTEAFF. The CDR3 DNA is TGTGCCAGCACCCGCACGAACACTGAAGCTTTCTTT.

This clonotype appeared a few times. The chain's CDR3 is CSATRLDGEQYF. CDR3 DNA sequence: TGCAGTGCTACTCGACTAGACGGCGAGCAGTACTTC. The chain carries TRBV20-1 and TRBJ2-7; D might be TRBD2 (6 bases). This CDR3 is built from 12 residues. Germline CDR1 reads DFQATT; CDR2 reads SNEGSKA (reference sequence). V dropped 4 bases and J dropped 6 bases, with 13 bases sitting between them.

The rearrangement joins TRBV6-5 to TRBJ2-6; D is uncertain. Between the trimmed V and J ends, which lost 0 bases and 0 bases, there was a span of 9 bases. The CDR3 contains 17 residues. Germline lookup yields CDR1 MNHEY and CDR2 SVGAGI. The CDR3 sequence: CASSYSLQLSGANVLTF. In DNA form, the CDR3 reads TGTGCCAGCAGTTACTCGTTACAGCTCTCTGGGGCCAACGTCCTGACTTTC.

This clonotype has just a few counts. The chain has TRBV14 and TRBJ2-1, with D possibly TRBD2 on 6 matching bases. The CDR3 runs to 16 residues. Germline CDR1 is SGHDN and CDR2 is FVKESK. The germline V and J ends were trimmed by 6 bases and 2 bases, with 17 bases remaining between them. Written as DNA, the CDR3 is TGTGCCAGCAGGCCGGGGGATCTCAGGCCCTACAATGAGCAGTTCTTC. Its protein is CASRPGDLRPYNEQFF.

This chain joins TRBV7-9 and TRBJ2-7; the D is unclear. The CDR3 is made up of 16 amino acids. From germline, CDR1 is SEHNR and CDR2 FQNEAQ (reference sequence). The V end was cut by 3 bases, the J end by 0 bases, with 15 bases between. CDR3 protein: CASSFDPIHFSYEQYF. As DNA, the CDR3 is TGTGCCAGCAGCTTCGACCCTATTCACTTCTCCTACGAGCAGTACTTC.

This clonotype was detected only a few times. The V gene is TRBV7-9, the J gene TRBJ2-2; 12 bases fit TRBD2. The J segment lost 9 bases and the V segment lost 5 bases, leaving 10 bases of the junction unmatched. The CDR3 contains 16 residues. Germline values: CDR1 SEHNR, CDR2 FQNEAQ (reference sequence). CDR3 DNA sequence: TGTGCCAGCAGCCCGGGACTAGCGGGTGTCTTATGGGAGCTGTTTTTT. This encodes CASSPGLAGVLWELFF.

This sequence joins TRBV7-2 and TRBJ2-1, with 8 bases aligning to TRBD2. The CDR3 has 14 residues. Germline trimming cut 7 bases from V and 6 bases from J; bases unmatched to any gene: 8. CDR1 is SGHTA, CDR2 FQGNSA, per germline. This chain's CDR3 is CASTRTSLPNEQFF. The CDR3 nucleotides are TGTGCCAGCACTAGGACTAGCCTCCCCAATGAGCAGTTCTTC.